These 10 T cell receptor beta chains were all obtained from the same sample, sequenced in a study of cytomegalovirus exposure and HLA in healthy donors. Researchers ran the PCR with 60 Vbeta and 13 Jbeta primers. Assay: immunoSEQ multiplex PCR; the TCRdb copy retains only in-frame clones and omits some. The top ten clones hold around 1.2% of a sample with about 180,000 clones, approximately 80% of them seen once. Specimen: PBMCs. All receptors derive from a girl aged 2 to 9 in good health and CMV-seropositive.

Only one count was recorded for this clone. V and J are TRBV27 and TRBJ1-2; 7 nucleotides match TRBD1. The CDR3 sequence is 16 residues long. Germline V gene data show CDR1 as MNHEY and CDR2 as SMNVEV (reference sequence). The junction had 8 bases not matched to a gene; V was cut back by 2 bases and J by 2 bases. This chain's CDR3 is CASSLRRGRGNYGYTF. In nucleotides, the CDR3 is TGTGCCAGCAGTTTACGGCGCGGCAGGGGGAACTATGGCTACACCTTC.

The chain joins TRBV7-9 to TRBJ1-1; D gene unclear. This CDR3 contains 14 residues. V lost 2 bases to trimming and J lost 1 base, with 8 bases between them. Germline V gives CDR1 SEHNR, CDR2 FQNEAQ (reference sequence). The CDR3 nucleotides are TGTGCCAGCAGCTTATTTGGCAGGAACACTGAAGCTTTCTTT. It encodes CASSLFGRNTEAFF.

Of note for this clone: At the DNA level, this CDR3 is encoded by other sequences in the same sample as well. The rearrangement joins TRBV29-1 to TRBJ2-7; 7 bases are shared with TRBD1. This CDR3 has 12 amino acids. With V trimmed by 4 bases and J by 3 bases, 3 bases remained unmatched. Germline V gene sequence: CDR1 SQVTM, CDR2 ANQGSEA. CDR3 sequence reads: CSVGQGSYEQYF. In DNA, the CDR3 is TGCAGCGTTGGACAGGGAAGCTACGAGCAGTACTTC.

The chain couples TRBV5-8 to TRBJ1-2; perhaps TRBD1 as D (6 bases). This CDR3 comprises 14 residues. The germline CDR1 and CDR2 sequences are SGHTS and YDEGEE. V lost 0 bases and J lost 4, with 10 bases in between. CDR3 in amino acids: CASSLVRDTYGYTF. The CDR3 DNA sequence: TGTGCCAGCAGCTTGGTCCGGGACACCTATGGCTACACCTTC.

The table lists this clone with a count of one. This chain joins TRBV7-9 and TRBJ1-2; TRBD1 might be the D (5 bases). CDR3 length: 15 residues. CDR1 and CDR2 (germline): SEHNR, FQNEAQ (reference sequence). Between the trimmed V and J ends, which lost 0 bases and 4 bases, there was a span of 12 bases. In DNA form, the CDR3 reads TGTGCCAGCAGCTTAGCGGCGGGGGTCGCCTATGGCTACACCTTC. This codes for CASSLAAGVAYGYTF. The full variable domain, completed using reference TRBV7-9 and TRBJ1-2, is DTGVSQNPRHKITKRGQNVTFRCDPISEHNRLYWYRQTLGQGPEFLTYFQNEAQLEKSRLLSDRFSAERPKGSFSTLEIQRTEQGDSAMYLCASSLAAGVAYGYTFGSGTRLTVV.

This chain links TRBV6-6 with TRBJ1-1; 9 positions agree with TRBD1. The CDR3 runs to 15 residues. The V segment lost 4 bases and the J segment 6 bases; nucleotides outside the gene matches: 9. Germline V gives CDR1 MNHNY, CDR2 SVGAGI (reference sequence). The CDR3 bases are TGTGCCAGCAGTTCCTTGACAGGGGGGATCGCTGAAGCTTTCTTT. Amino acids: CASSSLTGGIAEAFF.

This chain joins TRBV19 and TRBJ1-4, with D possibly TRBD1 on 5 matching bases. V was clipped by 4 bases and J by 0 bases, with 15 bases between them. The germline V gene encodes CDR1 LNHDA and CDR2 SQIVND (reference sequence). This CDR3 spans 17 amino acids. CDR3 protein: CASSRLDGHATNEKLFF. For the CDR3, the DNA is TGTGCCAGTAGTAGACTAGACGGACATGCAACTAATGAAAAACTGTTTTTT.

V and J are TRBV5-1 and TRBJ2-1; TRBD2 aligns across 8 bases. Germline V gives CDR1 SGHRS, CDR2 YFSETQ. Trimming at V came to 3 bases and at J to 2 bases, leaving 10 bases not matched to a gene. CDR3 length: 17 amino acids. Here the CDR3 DNA reads TGCGCCAGCAGCTCTCCTCTAGCGGGCAGCGCCTACAATGAGCAGTTCTTC. The encoded protein is CASSSPLAGSAYNEQFF.

The chain uses TRBV27 and TRBJ2-3; 10 bases are shared with TRBD1. Germline CDR1 and CDR2: MNHEY and SMNVEV (reference sequence). Germline trimming cut 3 bases from V and 1 base from J; bases unmatched to any gene: 7. The CDR3 is 17 amino acids. The CDR3 region has the DNA TGTGCCAGCAGTTTTATCTGGACAGGGGGGGGCACAGATACGCAGTATTTT. Its protein is CASSFIWTGGGTDTQYF.

This chain uses TRBV9 with TRBJ2-1; no firm D call. Deletions cut 0 bases from V and 5 bases from J, with 3 bases between. Germline CDR1 and CDR2: SGDLS and YYNGEE. The CDR3 is 12 residues long. The CDR3 sequence: CASSVGDNEQFF. The CDR3 nucleotides are TGTGCCAGCAGCGTAGGAGACAATGAGCAGTTCTTC.